This note documents a single T cell receptor (beta chain) sequence. Its specificity is unknown. The data were taken from a study of T cells after yellow fever vaccination. About the study: Fractions low in cell number were prepared with SMART-Seq v4 Ultra Low Input.

From germline, CDR1 is SQVTM and CDR2 ANQGSEA. The V and J ends lost 6 bases and 0 bases respectively, with 11 bases between them. The CDR3 runs 13 residues. TCRdb re-analysed the 5' RACE reads in MiXCR, keeping a single row per CDR3 protein. Of a few hundred thousand distinct CDR3 sequences in the sample, 4% were seen once. Study-wide points: It was a small share of clonotypes that appeared in both CD4 and CD8 compartments.

The chain links TRBV29-1 to TRBJ1-1, with a possible D match to TRBD1 (5 bases). The TCR sequence derives from a man aged 18 to 29 who received the YFV17D yellow fever vaccine. The sample in question was PBMCs, obtained 5 days after the yellow fever booster vaccination. The CDR3 DNA reads as TGCAGCGTCCTGACAGCCTTGAACACTGAAGCTTTCTTT. It yields the protein CSVLTALNTEAFF.